This T cell receptor beta chain derives from a study of T-cell memory formation after mild COVID-19. In TCRdb, the 5' RACE reads were re-called with MiXCR into one record per CDR3 protein. Of 100,000 to 150,000 distinct CDR3 sequences in the sample, about 15% were seen once. Germline CDR1 reads SGHDT; CDR2 reads YYEEEE. V dropped 3 bases and J dropped 2; count of bases not matched to a gene: 1. The CDR3 totals 14 residues. Points on this clonotype: Its target is not known.

Findings and limits, study-wide: Clones contracting across day 15 to 85 had a balanced CD4/CD8 profile; later expanding clones leaned CD4+.

The rearrangement joins TRBV5-6 to TRBJ1-2, with 10 bases matching TRBD1. The sequenced sample was PBMCs or a T cell subset sorted from them (not recorded which). The TCR originated in a man between 18 and 29 years old who had mild COVID-19 (a few samples of this study predate the infection). Cell type and time point are not known. CDR3 amino acids: CASSWGQGNYGYTF. The CDR3 nucleotides are TGTGCCAGCAGCTGGGGACAGGGGAACTATGGCTACACCTTC.